This T cell receptor (beta chain) appears in the sequencing data of a study of long-term antiretroviral therapy in people with HIV. Study-level information: The 2015 immediate-ART recommendation was preceded by the earliest samples by about a decade.

The germline gives CDR1 LNHDA, CDR2 SQIVND (reference sequence). J lost 7 bases, V lost 1 base, and 7 bases had no gene match. This CDR3 is built from 15 residues. Sequencing relied on immunoSEQ assay v3.0, run at survey level. TCRdb's copy holds only in-frame clones and misses some; the assay was immunoSEQ multiplex PCR. In the table there are 30,000 to 40,000 clones, roughly 77% of which are singletons. The rearrangement joins TRBV19 to TRBJ1-5; 7 bases are a match to TRBD1. The source material was unsorted PBMCs, sampled 1.9 years after starting antiretroviral therapy. This TCR was sampled from a man between 18 and 29 years old with HIV. The CDR3 sequence is CASSIGRQGRQPQHF. CDR3 in DNA: TGTGCCAGTAGTATAGGGAGACAGGGCCGGCAGCCCCAGCATTTT.